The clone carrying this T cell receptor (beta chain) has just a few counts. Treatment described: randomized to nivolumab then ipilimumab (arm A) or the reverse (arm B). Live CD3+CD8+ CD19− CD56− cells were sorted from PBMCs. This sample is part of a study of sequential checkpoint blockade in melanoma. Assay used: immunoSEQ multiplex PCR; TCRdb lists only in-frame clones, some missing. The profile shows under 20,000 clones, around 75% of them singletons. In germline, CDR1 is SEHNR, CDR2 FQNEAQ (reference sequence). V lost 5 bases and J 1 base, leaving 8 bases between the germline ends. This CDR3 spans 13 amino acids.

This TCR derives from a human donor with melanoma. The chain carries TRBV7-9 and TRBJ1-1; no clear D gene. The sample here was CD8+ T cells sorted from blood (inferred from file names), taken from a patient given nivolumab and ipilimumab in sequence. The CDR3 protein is CASSQTENTEAFF. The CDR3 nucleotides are TGTGCCAGCAGCCAAACAGAGAACACTGAAGCTTTCTTT.